Below are 14 T cell receptor beta chains sequenced from a single sample in a study of CD8 T cells in ankylosing spondylitis. TCRdb re-derived calls from the 5' RACE reads in MiXCR, one entry per CDR3 protein. The sample shows 250,000 or so distinct CDR3 sequences, 20% to 30% of them seen only once. Sequencing was performed on blood, either unsorted or a sorted T cell fraction (not recorded which). The receptors here all came from a male donor with ankylosing spondylitis or in good health (not recorded which).

This rearrangement joins TRBV20-1 to TRBJ2-7, with TRBD1 matching over 9 bases. Germline CDR1 reads DFQATT; CDR2 reads SNEGSKA (reference sequence). This CDR3 spans 15 amino acids. V trimming: 2 bases; J trimming: 4 bases; junction bases outside the gene matches: 9. CDR3 bases: TGCAGTGCTAGACCCCCGGGACAGGGTGGATACGAGCAGTACTTC. It codes for CSARPPGQGGYEQYF.

This clonotype was observed a handful of times. In DNA form, the CDR3 reads TGTGCCACCAGTGAGAGGGGACAACAGTTCTTC. Protein: CATSERGQQFF. The V gene is TRBV24-1, the J gene TRBJ2-1; D might be TRBD1 (6 bases). The germline gives CDR1 KGHDR, CDR2 SFDVKD. The CDR3 runs to 11 residues. The germline V and J ends were trimmed by 4 bases and 13 bases, with 10 bases remaining between them.

There are many counts of this clonotype. The genes are TRBV28 and TRBJ1-5; D remains ambiguous. The germline V gene encodes CDR1 MDHEN and CDR2 SYDVKM. The CDR3 loop spans 16 amino acids. V lost 5 bases, J lost 0 bases, and 14 bases lay in between. This chain's CDR3 is CASSPWVGNSNQPQHF. The DNA for the CDR3 is TGTGCCAGCAGTCCCTGGGTGGGAAATAGCAATCAGCCCCAGCATTTT.

The chain joins TRBV29-1 to TRBJ2-3, with D maybe TRBD2 (5 bases). This CDR3 comprises 16 residues. CDR1 is SQVTM, CDR2 ANQGSEA, per germline. V gave up 3 bases and J gave up 1 base, with 17 bases separating them. The CDR3 region is CSVEGKPIGGTDTQYF. CDR3 sequence (DNA): TGCAGCGTTGAGGGGAAGCCTATCGGGGGCACAGATACGCAGTATTTT.

This clonotype was seen ten or more times. This rearrangement joins TRBV30 to TRBJ2-3; D unresolved. CDR1 and CDR2 (germline): GTSNPN, SVGIG (reference sequence). The CDR3 sequence is 12 residues long. V dropped 0 bases and J dropped 3 bases, with 4 bases sitting between them. The CDR3 region has the DNA TGTGCCTGGAGTGTACGAACAGATACGCAGTATTTT. It codes for CAWSVRTDTQYF.

V usage is TRBV29-1 and J usage is TRBJ1-1, with no clear D. Per germline, CDR1 SQVTM and CDR2 ANQGSEA. V was trimmed by 5 bases and J by 4 bases, leaving 20 bases between them. The length of the CDR3 is 15 residues. The CDR3 loop reads CSVNKDAVRSTEAFF. In DNA form, the CDR3 reads TGCAGCGTTAATAAAGACGCCGTGCGGTCCACTGAAGCTTTCTTT.

The rearrangement joins TRBV6-1 to TRBJ2-7, with D perhaps TRBD2 (6 bases). V lost 7 bases and J lost 3, with 13 bases in between. Looked up from germline, CDR1 is MNHNS and CDR2 is SASEGT. This CDR3 contains 13 residues. The CDR3 DNA reads as TGTGCCAGCAAAACCGGGACTTTCTACGAGCAGTACTTC. Its translation is CASKTGTFYEQYF.

This clonotype came up a few times. The chain couples TRBV20-1 to TRBJ2-3; D gene ambiguous. The CDR3 has 13 residues. The V and J ends lost 3 bases and 0 bases respectively, with 7 bases between them. CDR1 is DFQATT and CDR2 is SNEGSKA in the germline V gene (reference sequence). The CDR3 here is CSASSDSTDTQYF. In DNA form, the CDR3 reads TGCAGTGCTAGTTCAGATAGCACAGATACGCAGTATTTT.

J is TRBJ1-3 and V is TRBV12-3 or TRBV12-4; D call uncertain. CDR3 length: 12 residues. The germline V and J ends were trimmed by 6 bases and 2 bases, with 5 bases remaining between them. The CDR3 reads CASSPTGNTIYF. The CDR3 DNA follows: TGTGCCAGCAGCCCGACTGGAAACACCATATATTTT.

This clonotype appeared a few times. The V gene is TRBV7-9, the J gene TRBJ1-3; D may be TRBD1 (5 bases). Trimming shortened V by 5 bases and J by 0 bases, and 11 bases separated the two germline ends. In germline, CDR1 is SEHNR, CDR2 FQNEAQ (reference sequence). The CDR3 length is 15 residues. The CDR3 DNA is TGTGCCAGCAGCCCCGGGACTCTCTCTGGAAACACCATATATTTT. Translation gives CASSPGTLSGNTIYF.

This clonotype was seen only a few times. The V and J genes are TRBV7-2 and TRBJ2-1; no clear D. CDR1 and CDR2 from the germline V gene are SGHTA and FQGNSA. CDR3 length: 12 amino acids. V was clipped by 5 bases and J by 6 bases, with 8 bases between them. CDR3 bases: TGTGCCAGCAGCATGATGCTCAATGAGCAGTTCTTC. Amino acids: CASSMMLNEQFF. Looking up the rest from reference TRBV7-2 and TRBJ2-1 gives the full variable domain: GAGVSQSPSNKVTEKGKDVELRCDPISGHTALYWYRQSLGQGLEFLIYFQGNSAPDKSGLPSDRFSAERTGGSVSTLTIQRTQQEDSAVYLCASSMMLNEQFFGPGTRLTVL.

This clonotype was detected ten times or more. The V gene is TRBV18, the J gene TRBJ1-5; D uncertain. Germline V gene lookup returns CDR1 KGHSH and CDR2 LQKENI. V gave up 2 bases and J gave up 7 bases, with 9 bases separating them. CDR3 length equals 13 residues. The DNA for the CDR3 is TGTGCCAGCTCACCAAGTGAGGGACAGCCCCAGCATTTT. It specifies CASSPSEGQPQHF.

In its sample, this clonotype was seen many times. The rearrangement joins TRBV27 to TRBJ2-5, with TRBD1 as a possible D gene (6 bases). V lost 6 bases to trimming and J lost 4 bases, with 15 bases between them. The CDR3 has 14 residues. The germline CDR1 and CDR2 sequences are MNHEY and SMNVEV (reference sequence). Here the CDR3 DNA reads TGTGCCAGCAGAAACCAGGGGTTGGGAGAGACCCAGTACTTC. The encoded protein is CASRNQGLGETQYF.

The chain couples TRBV12-3 or TRBV12-4 to TRBJ1-2; D gene uncertain. Trimming took 6 bases from V and 4 from J, leaving 21 bases between them. CDR3 length equals 16 residues. The DNA of the CDR3 is TGTGCCAGCAGCCCAACCAACGGGGTGTCAATCTATGGCTACACCTTC. Translation gives CASSPTNGVSIYGYTF.